The present T cell receptor (beta chain) was sequenced within a study of vaccination effects on CD4 cells after COVID-19. The germline V and J ends were trimmed by 2 bases and 9 bases, with 17 bases remaining between them. CDR3 length: 14 amino acids. CDR1 SGHNT and CDR2 YYREEE come from the germline V gene (reference sequence). Produced via immunoSEQ multiplex PCR; TCRdb's table is partial and in-frame only. The top ten hold roughly 8.7% of the sample, which has about 45,000 clones, approximately 81% seen once. Scientists isolated CD4+ T cells after an approximately 9-day culture period ended. With regard to this clone: Antigen specificity is unknown.

The source is a human donor who had a prior SARS-CoV-2 infection. Material: CD4+ T cells from PBMCs cultured without peptide, obtained before COVID-19 vaccination. The V call is TRBV5-4, the J call TRBJ2-5; maybe TRBD2 (6 bases). CDR3: CASSFGDSGRAQYF. CDR3 nucleotides: TGTGCCAGCAGCTTCGGGGACTCTGGTCGGGCCCAGTACTTC. The whole variable domain, filled in from reference TRBV5-4 and TRBJ2-5, reads ETGVTQSPTHLIKTRGQQVTLRCSSQSGHNTVSWYQQALGQGPQFIFQYYREEENGRGNFPPRFSGLQFPNYSSELNVNALELDDSALYLCASSFGDSGRAQYFGPGTRLLVL.